This T cell receptor beta chain was found in a study of PD-1 blockade in classical Hodgkin lymphoma. As for the study in general: The nivolumab dose that patients received was 3 mg/kg, given intravenously every 2 weeks. General study points: Reports described newly diagnosed patients as having lower baseline TCR diversity than healthy donors. Complete responders entered with baseline diversity on par with newly diagnosed patients, the results showed. TCR diversity rose significantly by C4D1 in CD4+ but not CD8+ cells.

As for time point: cycle 4 day 1 (C4D1), after five to seven weeks of nivolumab. Each patient relapsed following autologous stem cell transplantation, and prior brentuximab vedotin exposure differed. TCRdb's table, derived via immunoSEQ multiplex PCR, lists solely in-frame clones and lacks some. The table shows about 60,000 clones, with 85% to 95% occurring only once. Comments on this clone: The antigen is undetermined.

The germline V gene encodes CDR1 SGHRS and CDR2 YFSETQ. V lost 0 bases, J lost 3 bases, and 13 bases lay in between. The CDR3 extends over 15 amino acids. The sample in question was peripheral blood mononuclear cells (PBMCs), obtained before the fourth cycle of nivolumab. The chain recombines TRBV5-1 with TRBJ2-7; D assignment may be TRBD1 or TRBD2 (6 bases each). This TCR was sampled from a human donor with classical Hodgkin lymphoma. The CDR3 reads CASSLAAGQDYEQYF. DNA of the CDR3: TGCGCCAGCAGCTTGGCCGCGGGACAAGACTACGAGCAGTACTTC.